One sample yielded the 3 T cell receptor beta chains listed below, sequenced in a study of STAT5B mutations in CD4+ large granular lymphocyte leukemia. Here immunoSEQ multiplex PCR was the method, and the copy in TCRdb shows in-frame clones only, minus some. The data show some 38,000 clones, around 75% seen once. Material for sequencing was CD4+ T cells from blood buffy coats. These receptors all come from a human donor in good health.

This chain connects TRBV27 to TRBJ1-5, with D unclear. In germline, CDR1 is MNHEY, CDR2 SMNVEV (reference sequence). Between the trimmed V and J ends, which lost 0 bases and 4 bases, there was a span of 16 bases. The CDR3 loop spans 17 amino acids. The CDR3 here is CASSLSRAAGGNQPQHF. Here the CDR3 DNA reads TGTGCCAGCAGTTTATCGAGGGCGGCGGGTGGGAATCAGCCCCAGCATTTT.

This sequence joins TRBV6-5 and TRBJ2-3; no definite D call. Trimming pared 0 bases from V and 2 bases from J, leaving 6 bases between. The CDR3 runs to 14 residues. In germline, CDR1 is MNHEY, CDR2 SVGAGI. DNA for the CDR3: TGTGCCAGCAGTTACTCCGTCTACACAGATACGCAGTATTTT. Translation gives CASSYSVYTDTQYF.

The sample holds a few counts of this clone. This rearrangement joins TRBV2 to TRBJ2-1; a weak D match, TRBD1 (5 bases). The V gene's germline CDR1 is SNHLY and CDR2 FYNNEI. V was shortened by 8 bases and J by 6 bases, with 17 bases between the two germline ends. The CDR3 runs to 14 residues. CDR3 DNA sequence: TGTGCCAGCCAAGACTGGGGCCGTTTCAATGAGCAGTTCTTC. Its protein is CASQDWGRFNEQFF.